This passage covers 24 T cell receptor beta chains from one sample sequenced in a study of blood T cell repertoires in COVID-19. Sequencing was performed with immunoSEQ multiplex PCR; in TCRdb, only in-frame clones are kept and a portion is missing. The sample lists 110,000 to 150,000 clones, approximately 80% occurring once. The sequenced material came from PBMCs or T cells enriched from blood (not recorded which). The receptors were sampled from a woman aged 45-59 years who had recovered from COVID-19.

The rearrangement uses TRBV9 and TRBJ2-1; 7 nucleotides match TRBD1. Germline loops: CDR1 SGDLS, CDR2 YYNGEE. The V segment lost 1 base and the J segment 6 bases; nucleotides outside the gene matches: 7. CDR3 length: 15 residues. This chain's CDR3 is CASSVNREGANEQFF. The CDR3 bases are TGTGCCAGCAGCGTAAACAGAGAGGGGGCCAATGAGCAGTTCTTC.

This chain connects TRBV19 to TRBJ2-1; a weak D match, TRBD1 (8 bases). Looked up from germline, CDR1 is LNHDA and CDR2 is SQIVND (reference sequence). The CDR3 is made up of 15 amino acids. V dropped 5 bases and J dropped 5 bases, with 16 bases sitting between them. The CDR3 reads CASSFRTGRDNEQFF. CDR3 nucleotides: TGTGCCAGTAGTTTCCGGACAGGGAGGGACAATGAGCAGTTCTTC.

The chain is built from TRBV3-1 (or the pseudogene TRBV3-2) and TRBJ2-2; the D is unclear. V shed 7 bases and J shed 6 bases, with 6 bases lying between them. This CDR3 has 11 residues. CDR1 and CDR2 (germline): LGHDT, YNNKEL (reference sequence). The CDR3 DNA sequence: TGTGCCAGCACTCTTTCCGGGGAGCTGTTTTTT. It yields the protein CASTLSGELFF.

Comment on this clone: In the same sample, other DNA sequences code for this CDR3. The chain recombines TRBV7-9 with TRBJ2-1; 9 bases align to TRBD2. The CDR3 spans 16 residues. Per germline, CDR1 SEHNR and CDR2 FQNEAQ (reference sequence). Trimming cost V 3 bases and J 3 bases; bases outside gene matches: 6. The CDR3 DNA sequence: TGTGCCAGCAGCTTGAGTCTAGCGGGGAGCTACAATGAGCAGTTCTTC. It specifies CASSLSLAGSYNEQFF.

The chain couples TRBV5-4 to TRBJ2-7; 8 bases are shared with TRBD1. The ends lost 2 bases at V and 5 bases at J; junction bases unmatched: 6. Looked up from germline, CDR1 is SGHNT and CDR2 is YYREEE (reference sequence). This CDR3 has 14 amino acids. The CDR3 region has the DNA TGTGCCAGCAGCTTTGGACAGGGTGTGAACGAGCAGTACTTC. Its protein is CASSFGQGVNEQYF.

This clone is a singleton in its sample. V usage is TRBV27 and J usage is TRBJ2-7; D perhaps matches TRBD1 (6 bases). This CDR3 is built from 13 residues. With 5 bases removed from V and 5 bases from J, the gap between germline ends came to 13 bases. The germline CDR1 and CDR2 sequences are MNHEY and SMNVEV (reference sequence). The CDR3 loop reads CASSPGTFHEQYF. CDR3 nucleotides: TGTGCCAGCAGTCCAGGGACATTTCACGAGCAGTACTTC.

CDR3 DNA sequence: TGTGCCAGCTCGGTACAGGGTAACACTGAAGCTTTCTTT. This encodes CASSVQGNTEAFF. The chain recombines TRBV18 with TRBJ1-1; TRBD1 is a possible D gene (6 bases). The V end was cut by 6 bases, the J end by 2 bases, with 10 bases between. This CDR3 has 13 residues. Germline V gives CDR1 KGHSH, CDR2 LQKENI.

This clone appeared a few times. V gene TRBV28 combines with J gene TRBJ2-7; the match to TRBD1 covers 12 bases. The ends lost 3 bases at V and 2 bases at J; junction bases unmatched: 2. Germline loops: CDR1 MDHEN, CDR2 SYDVKM. The CDR3 extends over 15 amino acids. The CDR3 coding sequence is TGTGCCAGCAGTTTGGGGGACAGGGGGCCCTACGAGCAGTACGTC. It is translated as CASSLGDRGPYEQYV.

The J gene is TRBJ1-3, the V gene TRBV5-1; D gene unclear. The CDR3 loop spans 15 amino acids. V lost 6 bases to trimming and J lost 0 bases, with 13 bases between them. Germline V CDR1 and CDR2: SGHRS, YFSETQ. The CDR3 sequence is CASMPGGSSGNTIYF. The CDR3 coding sequence is TGCGCCAGCATGCCCGGCGGGAGCTCTGGAAACACCATATATTTT.

V and J are TRBV19 and TRBJ2-1, with 10 nucleotides matching TRBD1. CDR3 length: 14 residues. V shed 6 bases, J shed 8 bases, and the junction held 7 bases outside the gene matches. Germline CDR1 is LNHDA and CDR2 is SQIVND (reference sequence). CDR3 nucleotides: TGTGCCAGTAGACCCCGGGACAGGGGAGATGAGCAGTTCTTC. Its protein product is CASRPRDRGDEQFF.

The V call is TRBV9, the J call TRBJ1-3; D is unclear. CDR1 and CDR2 from the germline V gene are SGDLS and YYNGEE. V shed 5 bases and J shed 4 bases, with 13 bases lying between them. This CDR3 contains 14 residues. Here the CDR3 reads CASSRPSEGNTIYF. CDR3 coding DNA: TGTGCCAGCAGTCGCCCTTCCGAGGGAAACACCATATATTTT. Full variable domain (rest looked up from reference TRBV9 and TRBJ1-3): DSGVTQTPKHLITATGQRVTLRCSPRSGDLSVYWYQQSLDQGLQFLIQYYNGEERAKGNILERFSAQQFPDLHSELNLSSLELGDSALYFCASSRPSEGNTIYFGEGSWLTVV.

The chain has TRBV19 and TRBJ1-5, with 7 bases aligning to TRBD1. The CDR3 length is 15 residues. Trimming removed 5 bases from V and 7 bases from J; junction bases left unmatched: 11. From germline, CDR1 is LNHDA and CDR2 SQIVND (reference sequence). CDR3 sequence (DNA): TGTGCCAGTAGTCCCCCCGACAGGGCAGAGCAGCCCCAGCATTTT. It translates to CASSPPDRAEQPQHF.

This clone was picked up one time. The chain combines TRBV18 with TRBJ2-5; D may be TRBD1 (5 bases). The ends were cut back, 0 bases at V and 3 bases at J, with 5 bases in the middle. The length of the CDR3 is 13 residues. Germline V gene data show CDR1 as KGHSH and CDR2 as LQKENI. CDR3 in amino acids: CASSPPGEETQYF. The CDR3 bases are TGTGCCAGCTCACCACCAGGGGAAGAGACCCAGTACTTC.

J is TRBJ2-2 and V is TRBV24-1, with a weak D call TRBD1 (5 bases). CDR1 and CDR2 (germline): KGHDR, SFDVKD. The length of the CDR3 is 14 residues. The germline V and J ends were trimmed by 4 bases and 4 bases, with 9 bases remaining between them. For the CDR3, the DNA is TGTGCCACCAGTGAGACACAGGCCACCGGGGAGCTGTTTTTT. Translated: CATSETQATGELFF.

This clone was recorded only once. The chain couples TRBV27 to TRBJ1-2; D is ambiguous. Per the germline V gene, CDR1 is MNHEY and CDR2 is SMNVEV (reference sequence). Trimming removed 3 bases at V and 4 bases at J, with 12 bases between. The CDR3 loop spans 14 amino acids. This CDR3 is CASSLSPGSYGYTF. In nucleotides, the CDR3 is TGTGCCAGCAGTTTGTCCCCGGGGTCCTATGGCTACACCTTC.

The chain uses TRBV5-1 and TRBJ2-1, with 7 nucleotides matching TRBD1. The CDR3 contains 14 residues. CDR1 SGHRS and CDR2 YFSETQ come from the germline V gene. V was clipped by 4 bases and J by 4 bases; unmatched bases: 5. Written as DNA, the CDR3 is TGCGCCAGCAGCCCCGACAGGGAATACAATGAGCAGTTCTTC. This encodes CASSPDREYNEQFF.

The chain combines TRBV6-5 with TRBJ1-2; D gene uncertain. This CDR3 is built from 12 residues. Germline V lookup: CDR1 MNHEY, CDR2 SVGAGI. Trimming stripped 6 bases from V and 8 bases from J, with 13 bases between. The chain's CDR3 is CASRKELQGYTF. DNA of the CDR3: TGTGCCAGCAGAAAGGAGCTTCAGGGCTACACCTTC.

The chain combines TRBV19 with TRBJ1-1, with D unclear. With 0 bases removed from V and 3 bases from J, the gap between germline ends came to 8 bases. In germline, CDR1 is LNHDA, CDR2 SQIVND (reference sequence). This CDR3 region has 14 residues. In DNA form, the CDR3 reads TGTGCCAGTAGTATAGACAGGAGGCACACTGAAGCTTTCTTT. Its protein is CASSIDRRHTEAFF.

This clone was observed a single time. The V and J genes are TRBV29-1 and TRBJ1-1, with 7 nucleotides matching TRBD1. V shed 7 bases and J 5 bases; nucleotides not matched to a gene: 7. This CDR3 has 12 residues. Germline loops: CDR1 SQVTM, CDR2 ANQGSEA. The CDR3 region has the DNA TGCAGCGGTAGACAGGGATTAACTGAAGCTTTCTTT. Translation: CSGRQGLTEAFF.

J is TRBJ1-2 and V is TRBV6-5; possible D gene TRBD1, 6 bases. The ends were cut back, 6 bases at V and 1 base at J, with 12 bases in the middle. There are 14 residues in the CDR3. Looked up from germline, CDR1 is MNHEY and CDR2 is SVGAGI. CDR3 DNA sequence: TGTGCCAGCAGCTCACAGGACAGTAACTATGGCTACACCTTC. Protein: CASSSQDSNYGYTF.

This chain links TRBV6-1 with TRBJ1-1; D call uncertain. This CDR3 comprises 16 residues. The germline CDR1 and CDR2 sequences are MNHNS and SASEGT. The ends were cut back, 2 bases at V and 3 bases at J, with 16 bases in the middle. CDR3 sequence reads: CASSESPRQRDTEAFF. The CDR3 nucleotides are TGTGCCAGCAGTGAAAGTCCAAGGCAGAGGGACACTGAAGCTTTCTTT.

CDR3 loop: CASSLARGQGARGYTF. In DNA, the CDR3 is TGCGCCAGCAGCTTGGCCCGGGGACAGGGGGCACGGGGCTACACCTTC. This chain joins TRBV5-1 and TRBJ1-2, with 12 bases matching TRBD1. J lost 8 bases, V lost 0 bases, and 8 bases had no gene match. This CDR3 region has 16 residues. Germline V gives CDR1 SGHRS, CDR2 YFSETQ.

This chain joins TRBV19 and TRBJ1-2; D is uncertain. Trimming took 3 bases from V and 8 from J, leaving 19 bases between them. This CDR3 has 15 residues. Germline loops: CDR1 LNHDA, CDR2 SQIVND (reference sequence). CDR3 region: CASSIETGAASGYTF. Here the CDR3 DNA reads TGTGCCAGTAGTATTGAGACGGGTGCAGCTTCCGGCTACACCTTC.

The chain employs TRBV25-1 and TRBJ2-2; possibly TRBD2 for D (5 bases). The germline V gene has CDR1 MGHDK and CDR2 SYGVNS. The CDR3 consists of 17 residues. The germline V and J ends were trimmed by 1 base and 3 bases, with 15 bases remaining between them. The CDR3, as DNA: TGTGCCAGCAGTGAATCTCGGGGAACGCCCGACACCGGGGAGCTGTTTTTT. Protein: CASSESRGTPDTGELFF.